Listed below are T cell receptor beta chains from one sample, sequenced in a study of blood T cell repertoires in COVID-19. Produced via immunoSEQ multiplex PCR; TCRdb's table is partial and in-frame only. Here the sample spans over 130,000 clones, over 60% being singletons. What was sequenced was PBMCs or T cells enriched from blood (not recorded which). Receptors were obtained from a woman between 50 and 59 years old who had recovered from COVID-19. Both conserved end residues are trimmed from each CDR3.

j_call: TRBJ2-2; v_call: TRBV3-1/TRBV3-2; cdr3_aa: ASSRGGRSVGELF
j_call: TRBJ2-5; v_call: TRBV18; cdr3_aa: ASSTSGGARETQY
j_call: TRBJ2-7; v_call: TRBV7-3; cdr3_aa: ASSPYPGVSGEQY
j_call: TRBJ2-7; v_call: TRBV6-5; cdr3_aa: ASSWVPEGEQY
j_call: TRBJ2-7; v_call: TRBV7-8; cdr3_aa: ASSPLREQY
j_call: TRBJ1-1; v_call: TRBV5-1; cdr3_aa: ASSLAGQHTEAF
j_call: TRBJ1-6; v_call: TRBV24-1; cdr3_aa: ATSDLTGRNSPLH
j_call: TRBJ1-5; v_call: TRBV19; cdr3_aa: ASKRQGGPQH
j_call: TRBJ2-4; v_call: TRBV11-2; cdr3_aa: ASSDRQGYPKNIQY
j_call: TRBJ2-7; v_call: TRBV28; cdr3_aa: ASSLRQGNGEQY
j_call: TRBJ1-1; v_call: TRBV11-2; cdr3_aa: ASSLGRGKTEAF
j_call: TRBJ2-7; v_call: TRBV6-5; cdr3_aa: ASSYSIAGEQY
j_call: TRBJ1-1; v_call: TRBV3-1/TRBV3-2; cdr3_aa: ASSHLQRNTEAF
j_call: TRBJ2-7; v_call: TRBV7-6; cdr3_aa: ASSDAGGAREQY
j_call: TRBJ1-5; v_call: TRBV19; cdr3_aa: ASDGLADYSNQPQH
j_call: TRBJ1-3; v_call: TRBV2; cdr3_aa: ASSEWGEVNTIY
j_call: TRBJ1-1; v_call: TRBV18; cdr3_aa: ASSPTRNTEAF
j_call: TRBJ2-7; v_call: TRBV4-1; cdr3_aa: ASSQEVGRNYEQY
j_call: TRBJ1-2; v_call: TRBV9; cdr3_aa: ASTLEGGGYGYT
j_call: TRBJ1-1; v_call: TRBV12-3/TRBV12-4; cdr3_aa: ASSQGQVEAF
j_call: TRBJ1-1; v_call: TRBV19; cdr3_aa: ASSTQGLNTEAF
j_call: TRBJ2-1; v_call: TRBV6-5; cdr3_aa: ATVGLADGDEQF
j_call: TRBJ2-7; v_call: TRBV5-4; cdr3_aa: ASSFAGSSYEQY
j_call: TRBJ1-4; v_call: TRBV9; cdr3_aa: ASSPRGEEKLF
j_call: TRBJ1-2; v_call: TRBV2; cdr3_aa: ASSEVQGDTNYGYT
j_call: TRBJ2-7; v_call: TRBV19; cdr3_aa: ASSIDRRNEQY
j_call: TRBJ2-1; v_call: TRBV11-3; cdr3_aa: ASSSRDRDYNEQF
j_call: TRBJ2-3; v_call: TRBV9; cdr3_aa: ASSVLTSGTQY
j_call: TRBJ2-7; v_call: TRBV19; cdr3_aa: ASSILREPPYEQY
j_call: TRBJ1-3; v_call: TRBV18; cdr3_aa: ASSPRDSSGNTIY
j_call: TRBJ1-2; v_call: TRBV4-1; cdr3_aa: ASSQDSAGVGFGGYT
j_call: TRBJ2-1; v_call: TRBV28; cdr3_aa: ASSLWRTSGNNEQF
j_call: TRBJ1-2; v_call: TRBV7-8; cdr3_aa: ASSRGQGRGYT
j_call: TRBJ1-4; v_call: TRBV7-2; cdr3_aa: ASGGLSTGENEKLF
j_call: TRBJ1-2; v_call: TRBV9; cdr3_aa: ASSVTTGVSYGYT
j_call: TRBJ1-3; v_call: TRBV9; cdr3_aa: ASSVGPLAGNTIY
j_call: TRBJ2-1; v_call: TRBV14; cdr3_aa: ASSQAMGGEQF
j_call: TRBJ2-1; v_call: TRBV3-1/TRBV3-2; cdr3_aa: ASSRSRASHNEQF